Below, 30 T cell receptor beta chains from the same sample are listed, as sequenced in a study of blood T cell repertoires in COVID-19. Assay used: immunoSEQ multiplex PCR; TCRdb lists only in-frame clones, some missing. The sample consists of approximately 260,000 clones, less than 85% of them appearing once. The material sequenced was peripheral blood. Receptors were obtained from a man between 60 and 75 years old who had recovered from COVID-19.

The gene calls are TRBV20-1 and TRBJ2-1; 9 positions agree with TRBD2. J lost 4 bases, V lost 3 bases, and 4 bases had no gene match. Germline CDR1 is DFQATT and CDR2 is SNEGSKA (reference sequence). The CDR3 length is 14 residues. The CDR3 DNA reads TGCAGTGCTAGTCGGCTAGCGGGATACAATGAGCAGTTCTTC. This gives the protein CSASRLAGYNEQFF.

CDR3 in amino acids: CATSSQDSGNTIYF. DNA for the CDR3: TGTGCCACCAGCTCCCAGGACAGTGGAAACACCATATATTTT. The gene calls are TRBV15 and TRBJ1-3; tentatively, D is TRBD1 (6 bases). Per germline, CDR1 LNHNV and CDR2 YYDKDF (reference sequence). CDR3 length: 14 residues. V dropped 5 bases and J dropped 3 bases, with 11 bases sitting between them. Supplemented by reference TRBV15 and TRBJ1-3, the full variable domain reads DAMVIQNPRYQVTQFGKPVTLSCSQTLNHNVMYWYQQKSSQAPKLLFHYYDKDFNNEADTPDNFQSRRPNTSFCFLDIRSPGLGDTAMYLCATSSQDSGNTIYFGEGSWLTVV.

The V and J genes are TRBV19 and TRBJ2-5, with TRBD1 as a possible D gene (5 bases). The CDR3 has 11 amino acids. Germline V gives CDR1 LNHDA, CDR2 SQIVND (reference sequence). The ends were cut back, 10 bases at V and 5 bases at J, with 11 bases in the middle. CDR3 region: CATQEMETQYF. The CDR3 nucleotides read TGTGCCACACAGGAGATGGAGACCCAGTACTTC.

The V call is TRBV7-9, the J call TRBJ2-7; 12 bases are a match to TRBD2. The CDR3 is 14 amino acids. Trimming cost V 4 bases and J 9 bases; bases outside gene matches: 7. The germline V gene has CDR1 SEHNR and CDR2 FQNEAQ (reference sequence). Here the CDR3 DNA reads TGTGCCAGCAGCTCGGCAATGACTAGCGGGAGGCAGTACTTC. Encoded protein: CASSSAMTSGRQYF.

This clone has more than one count but fewer than ten. The chain has TRBV3-1 (or the pseudogene TRBV3-2) and TRBJ2-1; 14 nucleotides align to TRBD2. The V segment lost 4 bases and the J segment 5 bases; nucleotides outside the gene matches: 10. CDR3 length: 18 amino acids. Germline V gene sequence: CDR1 LGHDT, CDR2 YNNKEL (reference sequence). This chain's CDR3 is CASSPSRTSGRSNNEQFF. In DNA form, the CDR3 reads TGTGCCAGCAGCCCGTCCCGGACTAGCGGGAGGAGCAACAATGAGCAGTTCTTC.

The CDR3, as DNA: TGTGCCAGCAGCCCTCAGGCTGGAGGGGGCCCTAATGAAAAACTGTTTTTT. Translated, it gives CASSPQAGGGPNEKLFF. The chain is built from TRBV5-5 and TRBJ1-4; 7 nucleotides align to TRBD1. Germline V gene lookup returns CDR1 SGHKS and CDR2 YYEKEE (reference sequence). The length of the CDR3 is 17 residues. After removal of 4 bases from V and 3 bases from J, the junction contained 12 bases not matched to a gene.

This rearrangement joins TRBV7-9 to TRBJ2-3, with 9 bases identical to TRBD2. CDR1 is SEHNR, CDR2 FQNEAQ, per germline (reference sequence). V lost 1 base and J lost 6; bases outside the gene matches: 11. The CDR3 is made up of 17 amino acids. CDR3 DNA sequence: TGTGCCAGCAGCTTAGTTGGGGCGGGAGGGCCGGAGGATACGCAGTATTTT. Translating gives CASSLVGAGGPEDTQYF.

The J gene is TRBJ2-7, the V gene TRBV21-1; TRBD2 is taken as the D call from the table, unchecked against the DNA. TRBV21-1 counts as a pseudogene. The CDR3 is 19 residues long. The chain's CDR3 is CASSKARLAGGPKSYEQYF. In nucleotides, the CDR3 is TGTGCCAGCAGCAAAGCCCGGCTAGCGGGAGGGCCTAAGTCCTACGAGCAGTACTTC.

The rearrangement joins TRBV5-8 to TRBJ2-1, with D perhaps matching TRBD2 (5 bases). The CDR3 has 16 amino acids. Deletions cut 0 bases from V and 0 bases from J, with 10 bases between. In germline, CDR1 is SGHTS, CDR2 YDEGEE. The CDR3 is CASSLAGESSYNEQFF. The DNA of the CDR3 is TGTGCCAGCAGCTTGGCCGGGGAGAGCTCCTACAATGAGCAGTTCTTC.

This clone was observed a single time. The gene calls are TRBV15 and TRBJ2-2; D may be TRBD2 (5 bases). This CDR3 spans 18 amino acids. Germline values: CDR1 LNHNV, CDR2 YYDKDF (reference sequence). V shed 1 base and J shed 0 bases, with 15 bases lying between them. CDR3 nucleotide sequence: TGTGCCACCAGCAGAGGGTTGGCGGGCAGCGCGAACACCGGGGAGCTGTTTTTT. Translation: CATSRGLAGSANTGELFF.

The chain joins TRBV5-8 to TRBJ2-6, with 9 bases that match TRBD1. The CDR3 extends over 18 amino acids. After removal of 1 base from V and 0 bases from J, the junction contained 5 bases not matched to a gene. Germline V gives CDR1 SGHTS, CDR2 YDEGEE. The CDR3: CASSLLGQGLSGANVLTF. Here the CDR3 DNA reads TGTGCCAGCAGCTTGTTGGGACAGGGACTCTCTGGGGCCAACGTCCTGACTTTC.

This clone was seen more than once but under ten times. V usage is TRBV28 and J usage is TRBJ1-1; TRBD1 might be the D (6 bases). Trimming stripped 3 bases from V and 7 bases from J, with 9 bases between. The CDR3 runs to 12 residues. Germline loops: CDR1 MDHEN, CDR2 SYDVKM. The chain's CDR3 is CASSFPRGEAFF. For the CDR3, the DNA is TGTGCCAGCAGTTTCCCCAGGGGTGAAGCTTTCTTT.

The rearrangement uses TRBV7-8 and TRBJ1-6, with D tentatively TRBD1 (5 bases). The CDR3 has 15 amino acids. The germline gives CDR1 SGHVS, CDR2 FQNEAQ. V dropped 5 bases and J dropped 4 bases, with 12 bases sitting between them. CDR3 DNA sequence: TGTGCCAGCAGCCCTCCCGGGGGGTATAATTCACCCCTCCACTTT. This encodes CASSPPGGYNSPLHF. Variable domain in full (rest from reference TRBV7-8 and TRBJ1-6): GAGVSQSPRYKVAKRGQDVALRCDPISGHVSLFWYQQALGQGPEFLTYFQNEAQLDKSGLPSDRFFAERPEGSVSTLKIQRTQQEDSAVYLCASSPPGGYNSPLHFGNGTRLTVT.

CDR3 amino acids: CASSELAGGVHEQFF. The CDR3 DNA follows: TGTGCCAGCAGCGAACTAGCGGGGGGCGTCCATGAGCAGTTCTTC. The rearrangement joins TRBV28 to TRBJ2-1; TRBD2 matches at 12 bases. With V trimmed by 6 bases and J by 8 bases, 8 bases remained unmatched. CDR3 length: 15 amino acids. Germline V gene lookup returns CDR1 MDHEN and CDR2 SYDVKM.

The gene calls are TRBV10-2 and TRBJ2-2, with D perhaps TRBD1 (6 bases). Trimming pared 3 bases from V and 5 bases from J, leaving 13 bases between. Germline CDR1 WSHSY, CDR2 SAAADI. This CDR3 has 15 residues. This CDR3 is CASSDTGTRTGELFF. The DNA for the CDR3 is TGCGCCAGCAGTGATACAGGGACCCGGACCGGGGAGCTGTTTTTT.

This chain connects TRBV5-1 to TRBJ2-1; TRBD1 is a possible D gene (7 bases). The CDR3 is 15 amino acids. V lost 1 base, J lost 6 bases, and 14 bases lay in between. Germline V lookup: CDR1 SGHRS, CDR2 YFSETQ. The CDR3 spells CASSLQGGIINEQFF. The CDR3 DNA is TGCGCCAGCAGCTTGCAGGGGGGCATCATCAATGAGCAGTTCTTC.

The rearrangement links TRBV4-1 to TRBJ2-1; possible D gene TRBD1, 10 bases. The germline V gene encodes CDR1 MGHRA and CDR2 YSYEKL. The CDR3 consists of 20 residues. V lost 0 bases to trimming and J lost 1 base, with 22 bases between them. CDR3 sequence (DNA): TGCGCCAGCAGCCAAGACGGACAGGGGGGAAGCGGGAGGTCCTACAATGAGCAGTTCTTC. This encodes CASSQDGQGGSGRSYNEQFF.

The chain employs TRBV11-2 and TRBJ1-6, with D perhaps TRBD1 (6 bases). Germline-derived CDR1 and CDR2 are SGHAT and FQNNGV. The length of the CDR3 is 16 residues. Trimming took off 4 bases at V and 10 bases at J, with 20 bases between the two ends. The CDR3 DNA reads TGTGCCAGCAGCTCCCCCCGGGGGGCCCGAGGGTCACCCCTCCACTTT. Translating it yields CASSSPRGARGSPLHF.

V is TRBV19 and J is TRBJ1-5; D not resolved. Between the trimmed V and J ends, which lost 3 bases and 0 bases, there was a span of 12 bases. Germline assignment: CDR1 LNHDA and CDR2 SQIVND (reference sequence). The CDR3 is made up of 16 amino acids. The CDR3 coding sequence is TGTGCCAGTAGTATCCTTTCAGGATATAGCAATCAGCCCCAGCATTTT. It codes for CASSILSGYSNQPQHF.

This chain links TRBV12-5 with TRBJ1-4, with TRBD1 as a possible D gene (5 bases). The CDR3 extends over 17 amino acids. V lost 4 bases to trimming and J lost 0 bases, with 15 bases between them. Germline V gene data show CDR1 as LGHNT and CDR2 as FRNRAP. The CDR3 region is CASGSGTGDATNEKLFF. CDR3 DNA: TGTGCTAGTGGTTCTGGAACAGGAGATGCAACTAATGAAAAACTGTTTTTT.

The V call is TRBV6-4, the J call TRBJ2-3; 11 bases map to TRBD2. This CDR3 has 16 residues. Trimming took 2 bases from V and 10 from J; bases not matched to a gene: 11. CDR1 MRHNA and CDR2 SNTAGT come from the germline V gene. The CDR3 DNA reads TGTGCCAGCAGTGACGGAGCTAGCGGGGGGCCACGGCCGCAGTATTTT. Translating gives CASSDGASGGPRPQYF.

The V call is TRBV5-8, the J call TRBJ1-1, with D possibly TRBD1 on 6 matching bases. In germline, CDR1 is SGHTS, CDR2 YDEGEE. Deletions cut 4 bases from V and 1 base from J, with 11 bases between. The CDR3 sequence is 14 residues long. The CDR3 nucleotides read TGTGCCAGCAGCCTATGGACAGAGAACACTGAAGCTTTCTTT. It encodes CASSLWTENTEAFF.

CDR3 residues: CASSLVRTSTDTQYF. DNA of the CDR3: TGTGCCAGCAGCTTGGTTCGTACTAGCACAGATACGCAGTATTTT. V and J are TRBV5-5 and TRBJ2-3; no clear D. Germline CDR1 is SGHKS and CDR2 is YYEKEE (reference sequence). There are 15 residues in the CDR3. V was cut by 0 bases and J by 0 bases, with 8 bases left in between.

This chain links TRBV25-1 with TRBJ1-1; D is perhaps TRBD1 (6 bases). Trimming pared 3 bases from V and 1 base from J, leaving 12 bases between. CDR1 is MGHDK and CDR2 is SYGVNS in the germline V gene. The CDR3 consists of 15 residues. As DNA, the CDR3 is TGTGCCAGCAGTGAGCGGGGGCGCGGGAACACTGAAGCTTTCTTT. Protein product: CASSERGRGNTEAFF.

The genes are TRBV3-1 (or the pseudogene TRBV3-2) and TRBJ2-3; possible D gene TRBD1, 5 bases. The CDR3 contains 14 residues. Trimming took off 3 bases at V and 2 bases at J, with 9 bases between the two ends. Germline V gene sequence: CDR1 LGHDT, CDR2 YNNKEL (reference sequence). CDR3 residues: CASSHRGLTDTQYF. Written as DNA, the CDR3 is TGTGCCAGCAGCCATAGGGGCCTCACAGATACGCAGTATTTT.

The gene calls are TRBV7-2 and TRBJ1-6; D not certain. Germline V gives CDR1 SGHTA, CDR2 FQGNSA. This CDR3 contains 15 residues. Trimming shortened V by 1 base and J by 7 bases, and 11 bases separated the two germline ends. The CDR3 bases are TGTGCCAGCAGCTTAGGAACCCCGGGAAATTCACCCCTCCACTTT. Protein sequence: CASSLGTPGNSPLHF.

The chain joins TRBV19 to TRBJ1-1; TRBD1 is a possible D gene (6 bases). The V and J ends lost 3 bases and 0 bases respectively, with 11 bases between them. The V gene's germline CDR1 is LNHDA and CDR2 SQIVND (reference sequence). This CDR3 is built from 15 residues. CDR3: CASSMMGAVNTEAFF. CDR3 sequence (DNA): TGTGCCAGTAGTATGATGGGGGCGGTGAACACTGAAGCTTTCTTT.

J is TRBJ1-3 and V is TRBV7-9; 9 bases agree with TRBD1. V shed 4 bases, J shed 5 bases, and the junction held 9 bases outside the gene matches. CDR1 is SEHNR, CDR2 FQNEAQ, per germline (reference sequence). The length of the CDR3 is 16 residues. The CDR3 DNA sequence: TGTGCCAGCAGCTATTCGGGACAGGGTTCGAGAAACACCATATATTTT. It yields the protein CASSYSGQGSRNTIYF.

The chain has TRBV5-4 and TRBJ2-3; 9 nucleotides line up with TRBD2. The CDR3 spans 15 residues. The V gene end was trimmed by 0 bases and the J gene end by 4 bases; junction bases not matched to a gene: 3. Germline V CDR1 and CDR2: SGHNT, YYREEE (reference sequence). The CDR3 region has the DNA TGTGCCAGCAGCTTGGGGGGACTAGCTGCAGATACGCAGTATTTT. This translates into CASSLGGLAADTQYF.

In this sample, this clone turned up once. This chain connects TRBV5-1 to TRBJ2-3; 13 positions match TRBD2. V shed 4 bases and J 3 bases; nucleotides not matched to a gene: 11. CDR1 and CDR2 from the germline V gene are SGHRS and YFSETQ. CDR3 length: 18 residues. The CDR3 DNA is TGCGCCAGCAGCCCCCCCGGAGGACTAGCGGGGGAGACAGATACGCAGTATTTT. Amino acid sequence: CASSPPGGLAGETDTQYF.